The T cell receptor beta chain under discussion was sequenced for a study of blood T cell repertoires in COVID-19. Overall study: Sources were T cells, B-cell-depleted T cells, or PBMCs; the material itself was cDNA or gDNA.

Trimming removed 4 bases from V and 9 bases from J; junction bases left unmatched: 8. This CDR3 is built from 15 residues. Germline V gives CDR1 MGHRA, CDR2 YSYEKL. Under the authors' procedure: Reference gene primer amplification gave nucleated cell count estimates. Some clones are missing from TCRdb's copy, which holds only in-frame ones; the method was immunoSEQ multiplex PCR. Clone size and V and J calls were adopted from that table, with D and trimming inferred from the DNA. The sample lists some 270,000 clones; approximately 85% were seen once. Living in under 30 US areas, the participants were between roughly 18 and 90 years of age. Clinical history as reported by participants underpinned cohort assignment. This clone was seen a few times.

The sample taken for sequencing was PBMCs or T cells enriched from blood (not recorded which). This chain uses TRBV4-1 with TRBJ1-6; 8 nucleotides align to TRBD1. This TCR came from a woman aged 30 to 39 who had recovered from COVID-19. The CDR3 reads CASSPPTGGGSPLHF. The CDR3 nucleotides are TGCGCCAGCAGCCCCCCAACAGGGGGTGGTTCACCCCTCCACTTT.